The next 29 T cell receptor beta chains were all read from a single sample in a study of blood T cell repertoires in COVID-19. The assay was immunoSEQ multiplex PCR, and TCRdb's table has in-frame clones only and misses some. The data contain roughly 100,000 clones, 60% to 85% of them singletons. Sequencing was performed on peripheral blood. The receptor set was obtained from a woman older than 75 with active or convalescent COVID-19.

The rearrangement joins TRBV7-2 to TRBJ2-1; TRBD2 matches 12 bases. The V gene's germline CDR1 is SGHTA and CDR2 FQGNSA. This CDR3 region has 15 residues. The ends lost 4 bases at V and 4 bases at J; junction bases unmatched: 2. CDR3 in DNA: TGTGCCAGCAGCTCGCTAGCGGGAGGGTACAATGAGCAGTTCTTC. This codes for CASSSLAGGYNEQFF.

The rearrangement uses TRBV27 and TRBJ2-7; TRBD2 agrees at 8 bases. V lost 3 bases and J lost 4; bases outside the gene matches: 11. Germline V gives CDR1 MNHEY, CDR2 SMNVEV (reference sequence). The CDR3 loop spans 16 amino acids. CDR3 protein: CASSLVATGGPYEQYF. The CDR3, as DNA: TGTGCCAGCAGTTTGGTGGCTACGGGAGGGCCTTACGAGCAGTACTTC.

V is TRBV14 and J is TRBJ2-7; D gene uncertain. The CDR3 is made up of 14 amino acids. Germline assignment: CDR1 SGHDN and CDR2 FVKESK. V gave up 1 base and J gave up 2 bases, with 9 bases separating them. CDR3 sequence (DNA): TGTGCCAGCAGCCAAGTCTCTAGGACCTACGAGCAGTACTTC. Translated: CASSQVSRTYEQYF.

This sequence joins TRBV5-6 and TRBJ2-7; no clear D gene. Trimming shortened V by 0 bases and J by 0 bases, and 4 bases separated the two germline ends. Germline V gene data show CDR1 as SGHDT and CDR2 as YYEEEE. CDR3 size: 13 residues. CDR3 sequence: CASSLAVSYEQYF. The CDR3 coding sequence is TGTGCCAGCAGCTTGGCGGTCTCCTACGAGCAGTACTTC. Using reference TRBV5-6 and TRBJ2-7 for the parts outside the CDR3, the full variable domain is DAGVTQSPTHLIKTRGQQVTLRCSPKSGHDTVSWYQQALGQGPQFIFQYYEEEERQRGNFPDRFSGHQFPNYSSELNVNALLLGDSALYLCASSLAVSYEQYFGPGTRLTVT.

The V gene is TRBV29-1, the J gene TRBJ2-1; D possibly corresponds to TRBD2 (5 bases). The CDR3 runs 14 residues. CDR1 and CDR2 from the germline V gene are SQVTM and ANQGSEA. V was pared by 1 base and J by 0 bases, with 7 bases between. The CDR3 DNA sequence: TGCAGCGTTGAAGCTAGCAGCTCCTACAATGAGCAGTTCTTC. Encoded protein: CSVEASSSYNEQFF.

The CDR3, as DNA: TGCAGTGCCGATCCAGGGAATGAGCAGTTCTTC. Encoded protein: CSADPGNEQFF. V is TRBV20-1 and J is TRBJ2-1, with D possibly matching TRBD1 (5 bases). Germline V lookup: CDR1 DFQATT, CDR2 SNEGSKA (reference sequence). This CDR3 region has 11 residues. V gave up 6 bases and J gave up 7 bases, with 10 bases separating them.

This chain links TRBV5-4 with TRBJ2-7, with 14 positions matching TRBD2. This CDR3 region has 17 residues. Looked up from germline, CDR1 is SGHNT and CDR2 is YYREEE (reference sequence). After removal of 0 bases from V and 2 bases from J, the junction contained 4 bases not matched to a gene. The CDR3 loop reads CASSLGLAGGKTYEQYF. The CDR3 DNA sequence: TGTGCCAGCAGCTTGGGACTAGCGGGAGGGAAAACCTACGAGCAGTACTTC.

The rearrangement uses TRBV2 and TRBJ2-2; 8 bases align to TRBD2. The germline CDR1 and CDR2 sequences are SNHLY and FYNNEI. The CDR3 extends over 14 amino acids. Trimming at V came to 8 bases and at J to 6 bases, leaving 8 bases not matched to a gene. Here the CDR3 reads CASHSGGRSGELFF. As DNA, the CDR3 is TGTGCCAGCCACTCGGGGGGGCGCTCCGGGGAGCTGTTTTTT. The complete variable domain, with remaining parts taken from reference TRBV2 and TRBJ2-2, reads EPEVTQTPSHQVTQMGQEVILRCVPISNHLYFYWYRQILGQKVEFLVSFYNNEISEKSEIFDDQFSVERPDGSNFTLKIRSTKLEDSAMYFCASHSGGRSGELFFGEGSRLTVL.

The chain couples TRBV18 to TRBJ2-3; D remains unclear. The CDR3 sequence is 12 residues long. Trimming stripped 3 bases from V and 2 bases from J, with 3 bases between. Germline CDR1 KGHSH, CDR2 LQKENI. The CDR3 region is CASSPFTDTQYF. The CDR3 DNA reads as TGTGCCAGCTCACCCTTCACAGATACGCAGTATTTT.

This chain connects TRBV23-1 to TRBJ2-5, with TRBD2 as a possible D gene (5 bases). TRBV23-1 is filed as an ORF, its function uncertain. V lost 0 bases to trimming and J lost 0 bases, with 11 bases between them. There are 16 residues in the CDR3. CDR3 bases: TGCGCCAGCAGTCAATCGAGGACTGCGTACCAAGAGACCCAGTACTTC. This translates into CASSQSRTAYQETQYF.

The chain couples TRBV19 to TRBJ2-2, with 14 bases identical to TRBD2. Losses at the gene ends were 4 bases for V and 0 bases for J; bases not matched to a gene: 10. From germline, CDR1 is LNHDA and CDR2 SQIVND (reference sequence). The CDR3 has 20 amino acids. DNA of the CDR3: TGTGCCAGTAGTAGGGTTGCCGGGACTAGCGGGAGATCGAACACCGGGGAGCTGTTTTTT. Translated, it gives CASSRVAGTSGRSNTGELFF.

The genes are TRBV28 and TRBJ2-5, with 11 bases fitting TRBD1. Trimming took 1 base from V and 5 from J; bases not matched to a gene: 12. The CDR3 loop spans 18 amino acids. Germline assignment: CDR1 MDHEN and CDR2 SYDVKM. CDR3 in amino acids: CASSLLGRTGGAGETQYF. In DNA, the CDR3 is TGTGCCAGCAGTTTATTAGGGAGGACAGGGGGCGCCGGGGAGACCCAGTACTTC.

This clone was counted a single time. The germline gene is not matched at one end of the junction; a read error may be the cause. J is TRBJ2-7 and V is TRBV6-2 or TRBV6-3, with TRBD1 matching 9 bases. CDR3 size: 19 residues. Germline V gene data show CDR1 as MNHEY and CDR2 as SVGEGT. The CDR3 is CASSYSWGQGPPSSYGQYF. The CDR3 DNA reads TGTGCCAGCAGTTACTCGTGGGGACAGGGACCCCCGTCCTCCTACGGGCAGTACTTC.

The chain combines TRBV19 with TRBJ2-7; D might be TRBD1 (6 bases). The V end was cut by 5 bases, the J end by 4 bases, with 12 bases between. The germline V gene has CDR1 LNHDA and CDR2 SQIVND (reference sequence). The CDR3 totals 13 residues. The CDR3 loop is CASSAGAFYEQYF. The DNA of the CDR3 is TGTGCCAGTAGTGCAGGGGCCTTTTACGAGCAGTACTTC.

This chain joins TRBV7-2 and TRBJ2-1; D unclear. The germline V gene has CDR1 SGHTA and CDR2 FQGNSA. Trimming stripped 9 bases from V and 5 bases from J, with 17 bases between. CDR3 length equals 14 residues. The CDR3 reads CASSVQALHNEQFF. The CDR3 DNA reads TGTGCCAGTTCTGTTCAGGCCCTTCACAATGAGCAGTTCTTC.

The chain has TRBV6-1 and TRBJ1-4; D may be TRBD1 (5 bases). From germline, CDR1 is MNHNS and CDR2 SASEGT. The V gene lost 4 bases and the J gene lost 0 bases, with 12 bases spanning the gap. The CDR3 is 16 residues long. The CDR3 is CASSAPAGATNEKLFF. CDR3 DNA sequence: TGTGCCAGCAGTGCCCCTGCGGGGGCAACTAATGAAAAACTGTTTTTT.

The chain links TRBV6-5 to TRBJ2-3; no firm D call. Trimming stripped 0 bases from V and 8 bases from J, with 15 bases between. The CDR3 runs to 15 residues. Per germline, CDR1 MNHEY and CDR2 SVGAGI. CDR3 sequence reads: CASSYSGPVTGTQYF. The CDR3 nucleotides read TGTGCCAGCAGTTACTCGGGCCCGGTCACTGGTACGCAGTATTTT.

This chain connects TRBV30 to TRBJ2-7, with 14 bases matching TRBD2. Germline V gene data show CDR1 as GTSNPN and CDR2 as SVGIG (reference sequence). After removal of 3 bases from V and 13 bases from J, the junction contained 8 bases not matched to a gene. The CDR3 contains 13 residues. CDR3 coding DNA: TGTGCCTGGAGCGATCTCGGACTAGCGGGAGGATACTTC. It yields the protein CAWSDLGLAGGYF.

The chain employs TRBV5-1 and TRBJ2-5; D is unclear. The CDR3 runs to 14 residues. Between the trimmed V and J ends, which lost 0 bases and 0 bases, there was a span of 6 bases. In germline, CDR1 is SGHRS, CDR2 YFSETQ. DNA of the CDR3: TGCGCCAGCAGCTTGGCTCCAGACCAAGAGACCCAGTACTTC. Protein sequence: CASSLAPDQETQYF.

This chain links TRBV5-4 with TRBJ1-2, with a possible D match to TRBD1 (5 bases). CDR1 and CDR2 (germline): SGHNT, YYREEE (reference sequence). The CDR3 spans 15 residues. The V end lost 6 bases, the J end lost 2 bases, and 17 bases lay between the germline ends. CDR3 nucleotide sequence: TGTGCCAGCAAAGACTACGCGGGGGAAAACTATGGCTACACCTTC. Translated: CASKDYAGENYGYTF.

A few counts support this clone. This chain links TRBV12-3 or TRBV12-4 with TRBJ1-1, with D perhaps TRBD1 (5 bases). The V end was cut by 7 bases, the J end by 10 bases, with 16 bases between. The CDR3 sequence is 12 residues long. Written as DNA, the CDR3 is TGTGCCAGCACCAATTTTCAGGGTCGAGCTTTCTTT. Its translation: CASTNFQGRAFF.

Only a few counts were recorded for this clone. For the CDR3, the DNA is TGTGCCACCAGTGATGCCATCGCGCCCTTCTCCTACAATGAGCAGTTCTTC. It specifies CATSDAIAPFSYNEQFF. The chain couples TRBV24-1 to TRBJ2-1; D is uncertain. Germline V gene lookup returns CDR1 KGHDR and CDR2 SFDVKD. V was pared by 3 bases and J by 0 bases, with 14 bases between. This CDR3 has 17 amino acids.

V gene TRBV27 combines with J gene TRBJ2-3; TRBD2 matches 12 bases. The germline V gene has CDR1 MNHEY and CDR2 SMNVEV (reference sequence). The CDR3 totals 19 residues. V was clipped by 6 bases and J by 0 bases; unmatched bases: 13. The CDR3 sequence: CASSPHLAGGPTSTDTQYF. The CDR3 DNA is TGTGCCAGCAGCCCGCACCTAGCGGGAGGGCCTACTAGCACAGATACGCAGTATTTT.

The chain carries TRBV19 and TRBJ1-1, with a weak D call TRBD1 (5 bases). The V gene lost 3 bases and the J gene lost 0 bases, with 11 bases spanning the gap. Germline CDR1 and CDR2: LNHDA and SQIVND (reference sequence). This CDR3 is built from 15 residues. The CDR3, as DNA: TGTGCCAGTAGTATCTCGGAGGGACTGAACACTGAAGCTTTCTTT. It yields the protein CASSISEGLNTEAFF.

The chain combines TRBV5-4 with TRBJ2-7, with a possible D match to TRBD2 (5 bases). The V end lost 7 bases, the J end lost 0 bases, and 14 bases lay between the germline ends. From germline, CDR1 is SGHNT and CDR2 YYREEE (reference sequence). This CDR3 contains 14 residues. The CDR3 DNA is TGTGCCAGCTCCAATTCGGACTCCTCCTACGAGCAGTACTTC. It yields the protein CASSNSDSSYEQYF.

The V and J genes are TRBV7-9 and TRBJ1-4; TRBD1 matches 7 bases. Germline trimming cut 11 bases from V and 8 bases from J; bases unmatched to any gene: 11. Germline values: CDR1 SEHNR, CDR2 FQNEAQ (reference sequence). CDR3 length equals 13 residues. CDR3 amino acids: CAPPYQGDEKLFF. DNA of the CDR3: TGTGCCCCCCCATACCAGGGGGACGAAAAACTGTTTTTT. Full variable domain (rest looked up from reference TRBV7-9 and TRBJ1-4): DTGVSQNPRHKITKRGQNVTFRCDPISEHNRLYWYRQTLGQGPEFLTYFQNEAQLEKSRLLSDRFSAERPKGSFSTLEIQRTEQGDSAMYLCAPPYQGDEKLFFGSGTQLSVL.

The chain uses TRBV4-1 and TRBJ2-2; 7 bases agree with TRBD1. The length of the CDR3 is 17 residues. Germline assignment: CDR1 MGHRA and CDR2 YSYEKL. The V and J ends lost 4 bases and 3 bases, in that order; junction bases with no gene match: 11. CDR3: CASSRPPGQGDTGELFF. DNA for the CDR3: TGCGCCAGCAGCCGCCCACCGGGCCAGGGGGACACCGGGGAGCTGTTTTTT.

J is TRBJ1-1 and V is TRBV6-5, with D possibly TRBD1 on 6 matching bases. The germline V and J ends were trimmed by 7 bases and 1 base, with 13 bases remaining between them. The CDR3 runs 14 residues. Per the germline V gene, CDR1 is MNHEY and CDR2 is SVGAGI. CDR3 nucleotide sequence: TGTGCCAGCAACCTAAGGACAGCGAACACTGAAGCTTTCTTT. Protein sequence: CASNLRTANTEAFF.

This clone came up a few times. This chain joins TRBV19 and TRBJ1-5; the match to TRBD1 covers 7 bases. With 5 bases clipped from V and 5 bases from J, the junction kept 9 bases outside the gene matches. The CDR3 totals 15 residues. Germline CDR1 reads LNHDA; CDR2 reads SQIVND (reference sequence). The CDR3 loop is CASSPGQVGDQPQHF. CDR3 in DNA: TGTGCCAGTAGTCCCGGACAGGTGGGGGATCAGCCCCAGCATTTT.